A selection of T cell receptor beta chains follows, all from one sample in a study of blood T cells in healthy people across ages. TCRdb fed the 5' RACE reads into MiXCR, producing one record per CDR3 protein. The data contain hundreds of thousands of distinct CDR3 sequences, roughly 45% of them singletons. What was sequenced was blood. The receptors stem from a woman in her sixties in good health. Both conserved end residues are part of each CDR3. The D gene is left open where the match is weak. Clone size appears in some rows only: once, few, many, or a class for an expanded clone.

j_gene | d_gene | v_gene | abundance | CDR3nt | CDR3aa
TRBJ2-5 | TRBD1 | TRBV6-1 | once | TGTGCCAGCAGTGAAGGGGGACAGGGGTATGATGAGCAGTACTTC | CASSEGGQGYDEQYF
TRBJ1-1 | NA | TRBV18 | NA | TGTGCCAGCTCCCCTATTGCGGACACTGAAGCTTTCTTT | CASSPIADTEAFF
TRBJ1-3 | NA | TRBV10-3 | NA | TGTGCCATCAGTGCTGGAAACACCATATATTTT | CAISAGNTIYF
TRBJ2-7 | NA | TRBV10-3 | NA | TGTGCCATCAACGACGGACCCTCGGGGGCCGACGAGCAGTACTTC | CAINDGPSGADEQYF
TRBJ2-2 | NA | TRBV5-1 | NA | TGCGCCAGCAGCTCGGGGGACACCGGGGAGCTGTTTTTT | CASSSGDTGELFF
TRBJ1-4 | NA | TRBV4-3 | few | TGCGCCAGCAGCCAGGGACATAGTGCGGATGAAAAACTGTTTTTT | CASSQGHSADEKLFF
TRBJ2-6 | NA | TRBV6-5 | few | TGTGCCAGCAGTTACATACCAGCCTCTGGGGCCAACGTCCTGACTTTC | CASSYIPASGANVLTF
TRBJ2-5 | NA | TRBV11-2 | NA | TGTGCCAGCAGCTTAAAGAAGCGGACCACTCAAGAGACCCAGTACTTC | CASSLKKRTTQETQYF
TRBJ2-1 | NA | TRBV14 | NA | TGTGCCAGCAGCCAAGGGGGATCAGTTCGGGGTGAGCAGTTCTTC | CASSQGGSVRGEQFF
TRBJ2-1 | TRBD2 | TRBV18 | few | TGTGCCAGCTCACCACCGGGACTAGCGGGAGCCCCTGGGAATGAGCAGTTCTTC | CASSPPGLAGAPGNEQFF
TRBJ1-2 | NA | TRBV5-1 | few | TGCGCCAGCAGCTTGGTTCGTCAGGGAAATGGCTACACCTTC | CASSLVRQGNGYTF
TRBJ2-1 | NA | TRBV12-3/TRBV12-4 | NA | TGTGCCAGCAGTTTAGATGGCAGGGTGGGGCCGTTCTTC | CASSLDGRVGPFF
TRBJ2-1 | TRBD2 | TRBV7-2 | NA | TGTGCCAGCAGCTCACTAGCGGGGAATGACAATGAGCAGTTCTTC | CASSSLAGNDNEQFF
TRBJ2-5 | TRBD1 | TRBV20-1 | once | TGCAGTGCTAGGGCTCCCGGGACAGGGTTGGAGACCCAGTACTTC | CSARAPGTGLETQYF
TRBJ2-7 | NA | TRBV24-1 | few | TGTGCCACCAGTGCCGAGACCTACGAGCAGTACTTC | CATSAETYEQYF
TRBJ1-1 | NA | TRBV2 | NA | TGTGCCAGCAGATTCGGACAGCCGTCCACTGAAGCTTTCTTT | CASRFGQPSTEAFF
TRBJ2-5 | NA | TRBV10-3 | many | TGTGCCATCAGTGACAGGGGCCAAGAGACCCAGTACTTC | CAISDRGQETQYF
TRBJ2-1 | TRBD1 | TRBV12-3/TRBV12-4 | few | TGTGCCAGCAACCTAAGGGGACAGGGAGATGAGCAGTTCTTC | CASNLRGQGDEQFF
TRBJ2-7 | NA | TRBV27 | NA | TGTGCCAGCACCGAGCAGTACTTC | CASTEQYF
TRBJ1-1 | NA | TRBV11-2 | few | TGTGCCAGCAGCCCACCGGGGCAGGGACTCACTGAAGCTTTCTTT | CASSPPGQGLTEAFF
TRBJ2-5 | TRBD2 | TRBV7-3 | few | TGTGCCAGCAGCGCTGGGACTAGCGGGGTCCAAGAGACCCAGTACTTC | CASSAGTSGVQETQYF
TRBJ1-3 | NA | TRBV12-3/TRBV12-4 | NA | TGTGCCAGCAGTTCCCCGGGACGCTCTGGAAACACCATATATTTT | CASSSPGRSGNTIYF
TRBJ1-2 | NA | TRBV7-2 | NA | TGTGCCAGCAGCTTAGAAATGGAATCTCTCTATGGCTACACCTTC | CASSLEMESLYGYTF
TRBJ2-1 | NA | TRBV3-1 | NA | TGTGCCAGCAGCCAAGACTGGGGCGCGGAGTTCTTC | CASSQDWGAEFF
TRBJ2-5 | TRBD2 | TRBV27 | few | TGTGCCAGCAGTCCTGGCCTAGCGGGGGGCGGACAAGAGACCCAGTACTTC | CASSPGLAGGGQETQYF
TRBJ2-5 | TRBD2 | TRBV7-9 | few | TGTGCCAGCAGCTTAGTACTAGCGGGAGTAGAGACCCAGTACTTC | CASSLVLAGVETQYF
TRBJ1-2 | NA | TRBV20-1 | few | TGCAGTGCCCGAGGGACCGCAGGGTATGGCTACACCTTC | CSARGTAGYGYTF
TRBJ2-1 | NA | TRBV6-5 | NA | TGTGCCAGCAGTTCGCTCGGGGGAGGCCGAGGATTCAATGAGCAGTTCTTC | CASSSLGGGRGFNEQFF
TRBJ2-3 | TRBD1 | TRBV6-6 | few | TGTGCCAGCAGTCGCCGGGACAGCCGCACAGATACGCAGTATTTT | CASSRRDSRTDTQYF
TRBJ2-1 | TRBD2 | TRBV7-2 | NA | TGTGCCAGCAGCTTAGCCGCCACTAGCGGGAATGAGCAGTTCTTC | CASSLAATSGNEQFF
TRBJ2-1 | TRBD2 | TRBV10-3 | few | TGTGCCATTAGCGGGATTGAGGACAATGAGCAGTTCTTC | CAISGIEDNEQFF
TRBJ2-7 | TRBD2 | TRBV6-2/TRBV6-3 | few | TGTGCCAGCAGTTACGGTCGAGCGGGAACGGACGAGCAGTACTTC | CASSYGRAGTDEQYF
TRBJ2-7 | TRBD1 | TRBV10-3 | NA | TGTGCCATCAGTGAGTCGCAGGGGGAGAAGAACCACGAGCAGTACTTC | CAISESQGEKNHEQYF
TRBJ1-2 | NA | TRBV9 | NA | TGTGCCAACAGTGAGGAGGCCCATGGCTACACCTTC | CANSEEAHGYTF
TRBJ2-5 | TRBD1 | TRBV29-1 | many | TGCAGCGTAGAAAAGCGGGACAGGGTCGTGGAGACCCAGTACTTC | CSVEKRDRVVETQYF
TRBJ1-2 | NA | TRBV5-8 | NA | TGTGCCAGCAGCGTGAGGGCCTCGGGGCGCTACACCTTC | CASSVRASGRYTF
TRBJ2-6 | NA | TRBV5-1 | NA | TGCGCCAGCAGTGAGAGGGCAGGCTCTGGGGCCAACGTCCTGACTTTC | CASSERAGSGANVLTF
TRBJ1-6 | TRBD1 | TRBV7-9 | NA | TGTGCCAGCGGACTGACAGGGCCATATTCACCCCTCCACTTT | CASGLTGPYSPLHF
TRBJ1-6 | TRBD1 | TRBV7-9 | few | TGTGCCAGCAGCGTACAGGGGGAAGGATCACCCCTCCACTTT | CASSVQGEGSPLHF
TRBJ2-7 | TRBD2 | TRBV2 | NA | TGTGCCAGCAGTGAGACTAGCGGGTTTAATGAGCAGTACTTC | CASSETSGFNEQYF
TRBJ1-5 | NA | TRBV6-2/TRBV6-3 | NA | TGTGCCAGCAGAAACCGGCCGGGACGGAGTAGCAATCAGCCCCAGCATTTT | CASRNRPGRSSNQPQHF